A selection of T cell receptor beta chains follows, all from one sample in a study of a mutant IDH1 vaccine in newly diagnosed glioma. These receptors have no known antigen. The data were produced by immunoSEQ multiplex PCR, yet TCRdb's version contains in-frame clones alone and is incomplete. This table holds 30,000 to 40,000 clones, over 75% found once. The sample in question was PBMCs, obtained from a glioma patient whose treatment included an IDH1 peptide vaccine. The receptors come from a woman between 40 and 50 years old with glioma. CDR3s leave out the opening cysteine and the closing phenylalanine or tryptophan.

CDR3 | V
ASRREGDTGELF | TRBV6-5
ASSERWSLHYEQY | TRBV2
ASSVFSRQTPEAF | TRBV9
ASSLLATDTQY | TRBV5-8
ATTSPGQTVYEQF | TRBV6-5
ASSRMGYTDHEQY | TRBV5-1
ASSEVGRQTGELF | TRBV10-2
ASSYDRASYEQY | TRBV13
ASSTTQETQY | TRBV13
ASTPHSPDTQY | TRBV2